This record concerns one T cell receptor (beta chain) sequence. Authors' analysis steps: It was from reference gene primer amplification that nucleated cell counts were estimated. Sequencing used immunoSEQ multiplex PCR; TCRdb keeps in-frame clones, though not all of them. V and J calls and clone size are copied from that table; D and trimming were computed from the DNA. This table holds around 25,000 clones, just over 90% found once. This specimen belongs to a study of blood T cell repertoires in COVID-19. Study-wide context: Sites in the United States, Italy and Spain provided acute and convalescent COVID-19 samples. Sources were T cells, B-cell-depleted T cells, or PBMCs; the material itself was cDNA or gDNA.

CDR1 is SGHAT and CDR2 is FQNNGV in the germline V gene. V was shortened by 5 bases and J by 5 bases, with 12 bases between the two germline ends. CDR3 length: 13 amino acids. This clonotype was sampled from a human donor in a cohort sampled during active COVID-19. Material: peripheral blood. The V call is TRBV11-2, the J call TRBJ1-2; D not certain. CDR3 sequence reads: CASSPRFTYGYTF. CDR3 nucleotides: TGTGCCAGCAGCCCCAGGTTTACGTATGGCTACACCTTC.